Listed below are T cell receptor beta chains from one sample, sequenced in a study of CD8 T cells in ankylosing spondylitis. Each CDR3 protein is one row after TCRdb ran MiXCR on the 5' RACE reads. Altogether approximately 540,000 distinct CDR3 sequences are present, more than 9.5% being singletons, with the ten largest covering around 6.8%. The material sequenced was blood, either unsorted or a sorted T cell fraction (not recorded which). Receptor source: a male donor with ankylosing spondylitis. CDR3s include the opening cysteine and the closing phenylalanine or tryptophan. The order of the fields is clone size, J gene, D gene, V gene, CDR3 length, CDR3 DNA, CDR3 protein. A D gene is named only where the DNA matches it firmly. Size values are once, few and many counts, or a class for expanded clones, and some rows have none.

clone_size: few
j_call: TRBJ1-6
d_call: .
v_call: TRBV6-1
cdr3_length: 15
cdr3_nt: TGTGCCAGCAGTCAAACTCAGGGTTCTAATTCACCCCTCCACTTT
cdr3_aa: CASSQTQGSNSPLHF

clone_size: many
j_call: TRBJ2-1
d_call: .
v_call: TRBV12-3/TRBV12-4
cdr3_length: 11
cdr3_nt: TGTGCCAGCAGCCCAGGTAATGAGCAGTTCTTC
cdr3_aa: CASSPGNEQFF

clone_size: few
j_call: TRBJ2-1
d_call: .
v_call: TRBV20-1
cdr3_length: 15
cdr3_nt: TGCAGTTCCTCCAAGCCCAGGAGCTCCTACAATGAGCAGTTCTTC
cdr3_aa: CSSSKPRSSYNEQFF

clone_size: few
j_call: TRBJ2-1
d_call: TRBD1
v_call: TRBV24-1
cdr3_length: 20
cdr3_nt: TGTGCCACCAGTGATTTAAAACATGGTCGAGGGACAGGGGCCTACAATGAGCAGTTCTTC
cdr3_aa: CATSDLKHGRGTGAYNEQFF

clone_size: .
j_call: TRBJ2-5
d_call: .
v_call: TRBV5-1
cdr3_length: 15
cdr3_nt: TGCGCCAGCAGCTTGGGGGGGGCGCAAAAAGAGACCCAGTACTTC
cdr3_aa: CASSLGGAQKETQYF

clone_size: .
j_call: TRBJ2-1
d_call: .
v_call: TRBV5-1
cdr3_length: 15
cdr3_nt: TGCGCCAGCAGCTTGGGGCAGGGGTCCCTCAATGAGCAGTTCTTC
cdr3_aa: CASSLGQGSLNEQFF

clone_size: many
j_call: TRBJ2-5
d_call: .
v_call: TRBV7-2
cdr3_length: 12
cdr3_nt: TGTGCCAGCAGCTTAAATCCCGAGACCCAGTACTTC
cdr3_aa: CASSLNPETQYF

clone_size: .
j_call: TRBJ2-3
d_call: .
v_call: TRBV2
cdr3_length: 18
cdr3_nt: TGTGCCTGCAGTTTACCCAATCTCAGCGGCCCTTCCGAAGATACGCAGTATTTT
cdr3_aa: CACSLPNLSGPSEDTQYF

clone_size: .
j_call: TRBJ1-5
d_call: TRBD1
v_call: TRBV6-1
cdr3_length: 16
cdr3_nt: TGTGCCAGCAGACAGGGGCTTACAGAGGTCAATAAGCCCCAGCATTTT
cdr3_aa: CASRQGLTEVNKPQHF

clone_size: many
j_call: TRBJ1-1
d_call: .
v_call: TRBV10-3
cdr3_length: 13
cdr3_nt: TGTGCCATCATGGGTGTGGCGAACACTGAAGCTTTCTTT
cdr3_aa: CAIMGVANTEAFF

clone_size: .
j_call: TRBJ2-3
d_call: .
v_call: TRBV10-3
cdr3_length: 14
cdr3_nt: TGTGCCATCAGTGAGACTAGTTCTGGGGATACGCAGTATTTT
cdr3_aa: CAISETSSGDTQYF

clone_size: .
j_call: TRBJ2-7
d_call: .
v_call: TRBV3-1
cdr3_length: 12
cdr3_nt: TGTGCCAGCAGGGACTTGCATGCCGAGCAGTACTTC
cdr3_aa: CASRDLHAEQYF

clone_size: few
j_call: TRBJ1-1
d_call: .
v_call: TRBV6-1
cdr3_length: 15
cdr3_nt: TGTGCCAGCAGTCATAGGACGGTTGATGGCACTGAAGCTTTCTTT
cdr3_aa: CASSHRTVDGTEAFF

clone_size: many
j_call: TRBJ2-1
d_call: TRBD2
v_call: TRBV5-1
cdr3_length: 15
cdr3_nt: TGCGCCAGCAGCTTCTCACTAGCGGGGAACAATGAGCAGTTCTTC
cdr3_aa: CASSFSLAGNNEQFF

clone_size: .
j_call: TRBJ2-1
d_call: .
v_call: TRBV3-1
cdr3_length: 16
cdr3_nt: TGTGCCAGCAGCCAAGGGTCACGGGGGTCCTACAATGAGCAGTTCTTC
cdr3_aa: CASSQGSRGSYNEQFF

clone_size: few
j_call: TRBJ2-5
d_call: TRBD2
v_call: TRBV5-1
cdr3_length: 16
cdr3_nt: TGCGCCAGCAGCCCTCGCACTAGCGGGAGTCGAGAGACCCAGTACTTC
cdr3_aa: CASSPRTSGSRETQYF

clone_size: few
j_call: TRBJ1-4
d_call: TRBD1
v_call: TRBV24-1
cdr3_length: 15
cdr3_nt: TGTGCCACCAGTGACCCGGGACAGGGGCATGAAAAACTGTTTTTT
cdr3_aa: CATSDPGQGHEKLFF

clone_size: .
j_call: TRBJ2-3
d_call: .
v_call: TRBV5-1
cdr3_length: 15
cdr3_nt: TGCGCCAGTCACGCCTCTGGGTTACGGACAGATACGCAGTATTTT
cdr3_aa: CASHASGLRTDTQYF

clone_size: many
j_call: TRBJ2-7
d_call: TRBD1
v_call: TRBV12-3/TRBV12-4
cdr3_length: 17
cdr3_nt: TGTGCCAGCAGTTTGGGACAGGCCTTCCGAGGATCCTACGAGCAGTACTTC
cdr3_aa: CASSLGQAFRGSYEQYF

clone_size: few
j_call: TRBJ2-3
d_call: TRBD2
v_call: TRBV15
cdr3_length: 18
cdr3_nt: TGTGCCACCAGCAGAGATCGGACTAGCGGAAAGGAGAGAGATACGCAGTATTTT
cdr3_aa: CATSRDRTSGKERDTQYF

clone_size: few
j_call: TRBJ2-5
d_call: TRBD2
v_call: TRBV12-3/TRBV12-4
cdr3_length: 16
cdr3_nt: TGTGCCAGCAGTGGGGGACTAGCGGGAACCCAAGAGACCCAGTACTTC
cdr3_aa: CASSGGLAGTQETQYF

clone_size: many
j_call: TRBJ2-1
d_call: .
v_call: TRBV15
cdr3_length: 10
cdr3_nt: TGTGCCACCAAGCCCGATGAGCAGTTCTTC
cdr3_aa: CATKPDEQFF

clone_size: many
j_call: TRBJ1-1
d_call: TRBD1
v_call: TRBV7-8
cdr3_length: 17
cdr3_nt: TGTGCCAGCAGCTTAGCGACGATGGGACAGCTGAACACTGAAGCTTTCTTT
cdr3_aa: CASSLATMGQLNTEAFF

clone_size: .
j_call: TRBJ1-1
d_call: .
v_call: TRBV5-1
cdr3_length: 14
cdr3_nt: TGCGCCAGCAGCTTATTCGTTTCGAACACTGAAGCTTTCTTT
cdr3_aa: CASSLFVSNTEAFF

clone_size: .
j_call: TRBJ2-3
d_call: TRBD2
v_call: TRBV27
cdr3_length: 16
cdr3_nt: TGTGCCAGCACCTCACTTCGGGGCGGGAGTGGCGTTACGCAGTATTTT
cdr3_aa: CASTSLRGGSGVTQYF

clone_size: .
j_call: TRBJ2-3
d_call: TRBD2
v_call: TRBV11-2
cdr3_length: 18
cdr3_nt: TGTGCCAGCAGCTCCCCCGTACGTCTAGCGGGAGTGCTTGATACGCAGTATTTT
cdr3_aa: CASSSPVRLAGVLDTQYF

clone_size: many
j_call: TRBJ2-7
d_call: .
v_call: TRBV20-1
cdr3_length: 12
cdr3_nt: TGCAGTGTCATGACTAGATCCTACGAGCAGTACTTC
cdr3_aa: CSVMTRSYEQYF

clone_size: .
j_call: TRBJ2-1
d_call: .
v_call: TRBV9
cdr3_length: 14
cdr3_nt: TGTGCCAGCAGCGTAGAGGTGGCGTCCGGGGAGCAGTTCTTC
cdr3_aa: CASSVEVASGEQFF

clone_size: .
j_call: TRBJ2-5
d_call: TRBD2
v_call: TRBV11-2
cdr3_length: 16
cdr3_nt: TGTGCCAGCAGCTACCCTCTCGGGGGGTACCAAGAGACCCAGTACTTC
cdr3_aa: CASSYPLGGYQETQYF

clone_size: .
j_call: TRBJ2-3
d_call: .
v_call: TRBV6-1
cdr3_length: 15
cdr3_nt: TGTGCCAGCAGTGCGACGGGAGCGCGGACAGATACGCAGTATTTT
cdr3_aa: CASSATGARTDTQYF

clone_size: few
j_call: TRBJ2-7
d_call: .
v_call: TRBV3-1
cdr3_length: 14
cdr3_nt: TGTGCCAGCAGCCAGGGCTGGGGGTCCTACGAGCAGTACTTC
cdr3_aa: CASSQGWGSYEQYF

clone_size: .
j_call: TRBJ2-3
d_call: TRBD2
v_call: TRBV7-9
cdr3_length: 14
cdr3_nt: TGTGCCAGCGAAACTAGCGGGAGCACAGATACGCAGTATTTT
cdr3_aa: CASETSGSTDTQYF

clone_size: .
j_call: TRBJ1-1
d_call: .
v_call: TRBV5-1
cdr3_length: 16
cdr3_nt: TGCGCCAGCAGCTTGGGGACAGCACCCCGAGAGGCTGAAGCTTTCTTT
cdr3_aa: CASSLGTAPREAEAFF

clone_size: .
j_call: TRBJ2-7
d_call: .
v_call: TRBV5-1
cdr3_length: 14
cdr3_nt: TGCGCCAGCAGCTTTCTACAGGAGGACTACGAGCAGTACTTC
cdr3_aa: CASSFLQEDYEQYF

clone_size: .
j_call: TRBJ2-5
d_call: TRBD1
v_call: TRBV12-3/TRBV12-4
cdr3_length: 14
cdr3_nt: TGTGCCAGCAGACAGGGGGCTGTCCAAGAGACCCAGTACTTC
cdr3_aa: CASRQGAVQETQYF

clone_size: few
j_call: TRBJ2-1
d_call: TRBD1
v_call: TRBV20-1
cdr3_length: 14
cdr3_nt: TGCAGTGCCGGGGCGGGACAGGGATGGGATGAGCAGTTCTTC
cdr3_aa: CSAGAGQGWDEQFF

clone_size: few
j_call: TRBJ2-1
d_call: .
v_call: TRBV20-1
cdr3_length: 14
cdr3_nt: TGCAGTGTCCAGCCCGCGGGAACCTACAATGAGCAGTTCTTC
cdr3_aa: CSVQPAGTYNEQFF